These T cell receptor beta chains were read from a single sample in a study of Graves' ophthalmopathy and Graves' hyperthyroidism. TCRdb fed the multiplex PCR reads into MiXCR, producing one record per CDR3 protein. The sample records about 390,000 distinct CDR3 sequences, about 18% being singletons. The sequenced sample consisted of peripheral blood. Source of these receptors: an adult woman with stable Graves' hyperthyroidism. The CDR3 runs from the conserved cysteine through the conserved F or W. D genes are given only for firm matches. Rows may omit the clone size; those that give it use once, few, many or a size class.

V gene	D gene	clone size	J gene	CDR3 DNA	CDR3 protein
TRBV7-2	-	many	TRBJ1-1	TGTGCCAGCATCTGGGGGGGGGCGCCAGCGACTGAAGCTTTCTTT	CASIWGGAPATEAFF
TRBV28	-	many	TRBJ2-7	TGTGCCAGCAGTCGCCCCGGACGGACCTACGAGCAGTACTTC	CASSRPGRTYEQYF
TRBV6-5	-	many	TRBJ1-3	TGTGCCAGCCAATCGGACATCACAAACACCATATATTTT	CASQSDITNTIYF
TRBV11-2	-	many	TRBJ1-1	TGTGCCAGCAGCTTCGACAGGCTGAACACTGAAGCTTTCTTT	CASSFDRLNTEAFF
TRBV28	-	many	TRBJ1-5	TGTGCCAGCAGTTTATTCCCAGGAGCGAGAGGCAATCAGCCCCAGCATTTT	CASSLFPGARGNQPQHF
TRBV28	TRBD1	many	TRBJ1-5	TGTGCCAGCAGTTCCGAGACAGGGAATCAGCCCCAGCATTTT	CASSSETGNQPQHF
TRBV6-2/TRBV6-3	TRBD1	once	TRBJ2-2	TGTGCCAGCAGGAAGACAGGGTTCGGGGAGCTGTGGTTT	CASRKTGFGELWF
TRBV27	-	many	TRBJ2-7	TGTGCCAGCCGCAGGGGGGGGCACTACGAGCAGTACTTC	CASRRGGHYEQYF
TRBV6-2/TRBV6-3	TRBD1	once	TRBJ2-7	TGTGCCAGCAGTTACCGCGGGACAGGGGCCCCTCTCGAGCAGTACTTC	CASSYRGTGAPLEQYF
TRBV6-1	-	many	TRBJ2-6	TGTGCCAGCAGAAAAAGGGGAGCTGGGGCCAACGTCCTGACTTTC	CASRKRGAGANVLTF
TRBV25-1	TRBD2	few	TRBJ2-2	TGTGCCAGCAGCTACGGACTAGCGGGAGGAGTTTTGGCTGACACCGGGGAGCTGTTTTTT	CASSYGLAGGVLADTGELFF
TRBV6-5	TRBD1	many	TRBJ2-7	TGTGCCAGCAGTTACGGGGACAGGGACGAGCAGTACTTC	CASSYGDRDEQYF
TRBV7-2	-	few	TRBJ1-3	TGTGCCAGCACCTCCCCGGGTGACGGAAACACCATATATTTT	CASTSPGDGNTIYF
TRBV30	-	-	TRBJ2-7	TGTGCCTGGAGTCCTCGGGAAGAATTCGAGCAGTACTTC	CAWSPREEFEQYF
TRBV7-6	TRBD2	many	TRBJ2-7	TGTGCCAGCAGCGGAGAAGCGGGAGTCTTTAACGAGCAGTACTTC	CASSGEAGVFNEQYF
TRBV6-1	-	-	TRBJ2-5	TGTGCCAGCAGTGGGACAGTATCCCCTGGGGAGACCCAGTACTTC	CASSGTVSPGETQYF
TRBV12-3/TRBV12-4	-	many	TRBJ2-4	TGTGCCAGCAGTTTAGCGGGAGGAACCAAAAACATTCAGTACTTC	CASSLAGGTKNIQYF
TRBV6-4	TRBD2	many	TRBJ2-7	TGTGCCAGCAGTGCTAAAGGGACTAGCGGCACCTACCGGAGCTCCTACGAGCAGTACTTC	CASSAKGTSGTYRSSYEQYF
TRBV9	-	many	TRBJ2-7	TGTGCCAGCAGCGTCGGGGTAATCGACGAGCAGTACTTC	CASSVGVIDEQYF
TRBV6-1	-	many	TRBJ2-7	TGTGCCAGCAGTGAACAGGGCTACGAGCAGTACTTC	CASSEQGYEQYF
TRBV25-1	-	few	TRBJ1-2	TGTGCCAGCGGGGGGGGCCGGGGCTACACCTTC	CASGGGRGYTF
TRBV6-2/TRBV6-3	-	many	TRBJ2-7	TGTGCCAGCAGCACAACCAGCATATTGCTATTGAGCAGCTCCTACGAGCAGTACTTC	CASSTTSILLLSSSYEQYF
TRBV7-9	-	many	TRBJ2-3	TGTGCCAGCAGCCGGACACTGCTTGCAGATACGCAGTATTTT	CASSRTLLADTQYF
TRBV20-1	-	many	TRBJ2-7	TGCAGTGCTCCCGGGGGCAGCTACGAGCAGTACTTC	CSAPGGSYEQYF
TRBV30	-	few	TRBJ1-1	TGTGCCTGGAGTGTGGTGGCGAACACTGAAGCTTTCTTT	CAWSVVANTEAFF
TRBV7-8	-	many	TRBJ2-5	TGTGCCAGTACCGGACGAGGAATCAGGGAGACCCAGTACTTC	CASTGRGIRETQYF
TRBV29-1	-	few	TRBJ1-3	TGCAGCGTTGAAGAACCGATCCCGGGGACTGGAGACACCATATATTTT	CSVEEPIPGTGDTIYF
TRBV30	-	-	TRBJ1-5	TGTGCCTGGAGTTCTACTCGCCCCAGGGGATTGTTGCAGCCCCAGCATTTT	CAWSSTRPRGLLQPQHF
TRBV28	TRBD1	many	TRBJ2-7	TGTGCCAGCAGTGTACCACAGGGGGCCTACGAGCAGTACTTC	CASSVPQGAYEQYF
TRBV5-1	-	many	TRBJ1-1	TGCGCCAGCAGCTTTTGGGGACAACGAGACACTGAAGCTTTCTTT	CASSFWGQRDTEAFF
TRBV4-1	-	many	TRBJ1-6	TGCGCCAGCAGCCAAGGGTACAGTTCACCCCTCCACTTT	CASSQGYSSPLHF